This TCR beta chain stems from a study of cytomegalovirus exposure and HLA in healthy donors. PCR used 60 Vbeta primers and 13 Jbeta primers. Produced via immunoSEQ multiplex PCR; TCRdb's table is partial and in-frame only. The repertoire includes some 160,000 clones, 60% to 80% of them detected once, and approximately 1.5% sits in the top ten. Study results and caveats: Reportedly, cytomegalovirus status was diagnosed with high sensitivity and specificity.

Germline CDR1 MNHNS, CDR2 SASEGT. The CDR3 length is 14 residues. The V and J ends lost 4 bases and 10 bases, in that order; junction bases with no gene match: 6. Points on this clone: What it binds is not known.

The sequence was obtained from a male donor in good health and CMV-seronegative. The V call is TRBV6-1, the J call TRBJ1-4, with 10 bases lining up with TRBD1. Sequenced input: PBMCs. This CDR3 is CASSGTGGFVKLFF. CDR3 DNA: TGTGCCAGCAGTGGGACAGGGGGTTTTGTAAAACTGTTTTTT.